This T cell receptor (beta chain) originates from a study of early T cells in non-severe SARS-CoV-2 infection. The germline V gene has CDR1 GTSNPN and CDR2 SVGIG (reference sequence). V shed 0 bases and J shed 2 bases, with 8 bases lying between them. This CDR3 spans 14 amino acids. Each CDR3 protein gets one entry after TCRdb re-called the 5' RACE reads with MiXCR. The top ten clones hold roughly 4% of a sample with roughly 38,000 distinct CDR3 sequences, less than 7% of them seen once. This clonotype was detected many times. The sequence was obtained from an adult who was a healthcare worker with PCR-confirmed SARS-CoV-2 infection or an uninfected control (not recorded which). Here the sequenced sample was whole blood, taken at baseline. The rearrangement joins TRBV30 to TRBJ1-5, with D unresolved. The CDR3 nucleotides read TGTGCCTGGAGTGTGGTGGAGGGCAATCAGCCCCAGCATTTT. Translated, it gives CAWSVVEGNQPQHF.